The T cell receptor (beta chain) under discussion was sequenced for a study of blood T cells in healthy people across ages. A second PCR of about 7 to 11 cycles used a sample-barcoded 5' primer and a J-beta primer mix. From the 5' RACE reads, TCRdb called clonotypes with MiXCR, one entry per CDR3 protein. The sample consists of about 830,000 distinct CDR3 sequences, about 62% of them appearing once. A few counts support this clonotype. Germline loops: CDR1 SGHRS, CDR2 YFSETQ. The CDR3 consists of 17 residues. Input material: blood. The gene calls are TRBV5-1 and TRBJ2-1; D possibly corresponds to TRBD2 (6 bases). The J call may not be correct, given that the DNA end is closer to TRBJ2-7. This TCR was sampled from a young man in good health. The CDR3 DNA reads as TGCGCCAGCAGCCCGTGGACTGGGACTGACTCCTACAATGAGCAGTACTTC. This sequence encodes CASSPWTGTDSYNEQYF.